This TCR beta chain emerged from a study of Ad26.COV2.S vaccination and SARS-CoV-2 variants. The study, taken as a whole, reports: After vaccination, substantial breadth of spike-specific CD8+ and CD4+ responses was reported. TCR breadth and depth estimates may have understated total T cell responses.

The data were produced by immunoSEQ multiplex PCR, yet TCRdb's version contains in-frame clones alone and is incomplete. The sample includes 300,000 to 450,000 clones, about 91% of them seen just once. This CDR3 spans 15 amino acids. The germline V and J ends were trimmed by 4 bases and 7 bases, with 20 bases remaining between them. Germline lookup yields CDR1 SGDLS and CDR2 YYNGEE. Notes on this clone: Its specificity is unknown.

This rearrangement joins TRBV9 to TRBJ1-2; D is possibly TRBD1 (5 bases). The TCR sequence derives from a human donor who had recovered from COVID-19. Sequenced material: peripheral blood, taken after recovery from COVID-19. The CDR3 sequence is CASSTEVGAGSGYTF. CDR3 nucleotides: TGTGCCAGCAGCACCGAGGTAGGGGCCGGGAGTGGCTACACCTTC.